These 28 T cell receptor beta chains share one sample of origin, sequenced in a study of identical twins. MiXCR, run by TCRdb on the 5' RACE reads, gives a single entry per CDR3 protein. The sample holds hundreds of thousands of distinct CDR3 sequences, 8% to 9% seen once. This same sample was also part of a study on yellow fever vaccine responses in identical twins.

Sequencing input: memory (CD45RO+) T cells sorted from blood. These receptors came from a woman under 30 in good health.

The chain carries TRBV3-1 and TRBJ2-5; D is ambiguous. Germline-derived CDR1 and CDR2 are LGHDT and YNNKEL (reference sequence). Trimming left V 1 base short and J 2 bases short, with 5 bases between. The CDR3 totals 13 residues. In nucleotides, the CDR3 is TGTGCCAGCAGCCAAGTACCTCAAGAGACCCAGTACTTC. Amino acids: CASSQVPQETQYF.

This clonotype has a count of ten or more. CDR3 in amino acids: CASSEQGSYNEQFF. Here the CDR3 DNA reads TGTGCCAGCAGTGAACAGGGCTCCTACAATGAGCAGTTCTTC. The V and J genes are TRBV2 and TRBJ2-1, with D tentatively TRBD1 (5 bases). Germline CDR1 is SNHLY and CDR2 is FYNNEI. Trimming cost V 2 bases and J 0 bases, with 5 bases left between them. This CDR3 is built from 14 residues.

The V call is TRBV10-3, the J call TRBJ1-5; no definite D call. Looked up from germline, CDR1 is ENHRY and CDR2 is SYGVKD. CDR3 length: 13 amino acids. Trimming shortened V by 6 bases and J by 11 bases, and 17 bases separated the two germline ends. CDR3 in amino acids: CAISPLDRSTQHF. Written as DNA, the CDR3 is TGTGCCATCAGCCCCTTGGATAGAAGTACCCAGCATTTT.

This clonotype occurred a few times. This chain connects TRBV28 to TRBJ1-2; D is unclear. V dropped 7 bases and J dropped 8 bases, with 11 bases sitting between them. The CDR3 runs to 11 residues. Germline-derived CDR1 and CDR2 are MDHEN and SYDVKM. In nucleotides, the CDR3 is TGTGCCAGCAAAACAGCGGGGGGCTACACCTTC. Translated: CASKTAGGYTF.

The genes are TRBV2 and TRBJ2-1; TRBD2 agrees at 10 bases. Germline lookup yields CDR1 SNHLY and CDR2 FYNNEI. V shed 2 bases and J 5 bases; nucleotides not matched to a gene: 6. CDR3 length equals 16 residues. The CDR3 bases are TGTGCCAGCAGTGAATGGGGTAGCGGGGGGAACAATGAGCAGTTCTTC. It specifies CASSEWGSGGNNEQFF.

For the CDR3, the DNA is TGCGCCAGCAACCGAGGGGAGTCTGGGGCCAACGTCCTGACTTTC. It yields the protein CASNRGESGANVLTF. This chain connects TRBV5-1 to TRBJ2-6; D possibly uses TRBD1 or TRBD2 (5 bases each). The V gene's germline CDR1 is SGHRS and CDR2 YFSETQ. The CDR3 sequence is 15 residues long. V shed 6 bases and J shed 1 base, with 11 bases lying between them. Together with reference TRBV5-1 and TRBJ2-6, the CDR3 gives the full variable domain: KAGVTQTPRYLIKTRGQQVTLSCSPISGHRSVSWYQQTPGQGLQFLFEYFSETQRNKGNFPGRFSGRQFSNSRSEMNVSTLELGDSALYLCASNRGESGANVLTFGAGSRLTVL.

This clonotype has just a few counts. DNA for the CDR3: TGTGCCAGCAGCGCTAGTCAATTCTACAATGAGCAGTTCTTC. Translated: CASSASQFYNEQFF. This chain links TRBV3-1 with TRBJ2-1; no reliable D call. Germline V lookup: CDR1 LGHDT, CDR2 YNNKEL (reference sequence). Trimming stripped 5 bases from V and 3 bases from J, with 11 bases between. The CDR3 extends over 14 amino acids.

This clonotype appeared a few times. The V gene is TRBV2, the J gene TRBJ2-1; weak D call: TRBD1 (6 bases). From germline, CDR1 is SNHLY and CDR2 FYNNEI. This CDR3 is built from 14 residues. Trimming pared 7 bases from V and 0 bases from J, leaving 10 bases between. Here the CDR3 reads CASNDRSSYNEQFF. The CDR3 DNA is TGTGCCAGCAATGACAGGAGCTCCTACAATGAGCAGTTCTTC.

J is TRBJ1-2 and V is TRBV6-5, with D possibly TRBD1 on 5 matching bases. The V and J ends lost 2 bases and 7 bases respectively, with 11 bases between them. The CDR3 covers 13 residues. Germline-derived CDR1 and CDR2 are MNHEY and SVGAGI. CDR3 sequence reads: CASSYRAGTGYTF. The CDR3 DNA follows: TGTGCCAGCAGTTACCGGGCAGGGACTGGCTACACCTTC.

This clonotype has more than one count but fewer than ten. V usage is TRBV28 and J usage is TRBJ2-7; the D is unclear. The germline V gene has CDR1 MDHEN and CDR2 SYDVKM. The CDR3 contains 16 residues. The V and J ends lost 5 bases and 3 bases respectively, with 20 bases between them. The CDR3 sequence: CASSTAGPPRHYEQYV. The CDR3 nucleotides read TGTGCCAGCAGTACGGCCGGACCGCCTCGCCACTACGAGCAGTACGTC.

This clonotype has more than one count but fewer than ten. The chain links TRBV6-1 to TRBJ2-2; D may be TRBD2 (6 bases). The germline V gene has CDR1 MNHNS and CDR2 SASEGT. Trimming took off 5 bases at V and 6 bases at J, with 10 bases between the two ends. The CDR3 runs to 13 residues. CDR3 nucleotide sequence: TGTGCCAGCAGTCCACTAGCTCCCGGGGAGCTGTTTTTT. Translating it yields CASSPLAPGELFF.

The rearrangement joins TRBV6-2 or TRBV6-3 to TRBJ2-1, with a tentative D call TRBD2 (5 bases). Trimming removed 7 bases at V and 0 bases at J, with 10 bases between. This CDR3 has 14 residues. Germline values: CDR1 MNHEY, CDR2 SVGEGT. The CDR3 sequence: CASNGAASYNEQFF. CDR3 nucleotides: TGTGCCAGCAATGGAGCGGCCTCCTACAATGAGCAGTTCTTC.

This rearrangement joins TRBV6-1 to TRBJ2-4, with TRBD2 identical over 7 bases. The CDR3 runs 16 residues. Germline CDR1 and CDR2: MNHNS and SASEGT. The junction had 7 bases not matched to a gene; V was cut back by 3 bases and J by 2 bases. The CDR3 loop reads CASSEGGGISKNIQYF. CDR3 nucleotide sequence: TGTGCCAGCAGTGAGGGGGGGGGGATATCCAAAAACATTCAGTACTTC.

A few counts support this clonotype. This rearrangement joins TRBV6-6 to TRBJ2-7; 8 nucleotides align to TRBD2. This CDR3 has 11 residues. From germline, CDR1 is MNHNY and CDR2 SVGAGI (reference sequence). V shed 4 bases and J 12 bases; nucleotides not matched to a gene: 5. CDR3 nucleotide sequence: TGTGCCAGCAGTTCTCTAGCGGGTCTGTACTTC. This gives the protein CASSSLAGLYF.

The rearrangement links TRBV2 to TRBJ2-1; a possible D gene is TRBD2 (5 bases). The CDR3 totals 15 residues. The germline V gene encodes CDR1 SNHLY and CDR2 FYNNEI. V lost 5 bases and J lost 9, with 20 bases in between. In DNA, the CDR3 is TGTGCCAGCAGTAGTAGTGCAGCGGTAAATGGTGAGCAGTTCTTC. It specifies CASSSSAAVNGEQFF.

This clonotype was seen a handful of times. The chain is built from TRBV12-3 or TRBV12-4 and TRBJ1-1; D is ambiguous. The CDR3 covers 17 residues. Between the trimmed V and J ends, which lost 7 bases and 0 bases, there was a span of 21 bases. Here the CDR3 DNA reads TGTGCCAGCACCATAATCCGGCCCCTCATTATGAACACTGAAGCTTTCTTT. Translated, it gives CASTIIRPLIMNTEAFF.

There are many counts of this clonotype. The chain recombines TRBV3-1 with TRBJ2-1; no definite D call. Germline CDR1 LGHDT, CDR2 YNNKEL (reference sequence). The ends were cut back, 3 bases at V and 8 bases at J, with 8 bases in the middle. The CDR3 is made up of 12 amino acids. Written as DNA, the CDR3 is TGTGCCAGCAGCCAGGGTAAATATGAGCAGTTCTTC. Its protein is CASSQGKYEQFF.

This clonotype has just a few counts. This chain connects TRBV9 to TRBJ2-2; 9 bases agree with TRBD2. The CDR3 sequence is 17 residues long. Trimming removed 0 bases from V and 1 base from J; junction bases left unmatched: 4. In germline, CDR1 is SGDLS, CDR2 YYNGEE. DNA of the CDR3: TGTGCCAGCAGCGTAGGGGTTAGCGGGAGGAACACCGGGGAGCTGTTTTTT. Amino acid sequence: CASSVGVSGRNTGELFF.

This clonotype was detected ten times or more. The chain joins TRBV12-3 or TRBV12-4 to TRBJ2-5; 7 positions agree with TRBD1. Trimming took 7 bases from V and 5 from J; bases not matched to a gene: 16. The CDR3 runs to 16 residues. CDR3 region: CASTNRGWLFGETQYF. The CDR3 DNA sequence: TGTGCCAGCACCAACAGGGGTTGGTTGTTTGGGGAGACCCAGTACTTC.

This clonotype was detected only once. In DNA form, the CDR3 reads TGTGCCAGCAGTGAAAGAGAGACGGGGCCCTACGAGCAGTACGTC. It is translated as CASSERETGPYEQYV. V gene TRBV6-1 combines with J gene TRBJ2-7; possibly TRBD1 or TRBD2 for D (5 bases each). With 2 bases removed from V and 2 bases from J, the gap between germline ends came to 13 bases. Per the germline V gene, CDR1 is MNHNS and CDR2 is SASEGT. There are 15 residues in the CDR3.

J is TRBJ2-7 and V is TRBV6-1; possibly TRBD1 for D (5 bases). Germline CDR1 reads MNHNS; CDR2 reads SASEGT. The length of the CDR3 is 13 residues. Trimming removed 1 base at V and 4 bases at J, with 8 bases between. This chain's CDR3 is CASSEGRTYEQYV. The CDR3 region has the DNA TGTGCCAGCAGTGAAGGACGGACATACGAGCAGTACGTC.

This clonotype has ten or more counts. The V and J genes are TRBV2 and TRBJ2-3; 8 nucleotides line up with TRBD1. V was clipped by 5 bases and J by 4 bases; unmatched bases: 8. Per the germline V gene, CDR1 is SNHLY and CDR2 is FYNNEI. The CDR3 has 15 amino acids. The CDR3 DNA follows: TGTGCCAGCAGTATCGACAGGGGAAGGGCAGATACGCAGTATTTT. Residues: CASSIDRGRADTQYF. Looking up the rest from reference TRBV2 and TRBJ2-3 gives the full variable domain: EPEVTQTPSHQVTQMGQEVILRCVPISNHLYFYWYRQILGQKVEFLVSFYNNEISEKSEIFDDQFSVERPDGSNFTLKIRSTKLEDSAMYFCASSIDRGRADTQYFGPGTRLTVL.

This chain connects TRBV28 to TRBJ1-4; D not certain. The V gene lost 3 bases and the J gene lost 0 bases, with 11 bases spanning the gap. Germline CDR1 MDHEN, CDR2 SYDVKM. The CDR3 consists of 16 residues. The CDR3 loop reads CASSLGSRTTNEKLFF. DNA of the CDR3: TGTGCCAGCAGTTTGGGTTCACGGACAACTAATGAAAAACTGTTTTTT.

This clonotype was counted only a few times. The J gene is TRBJ1-1, the V gene TRBV5-5, with 7 bases lining up with TRBD1. Per the germline V gene, CDR1 is SGHKS and CDR2 is YYEKEE (reference sequence). V shed 2 bases, J shed 4 bases, and the junction held 5 bases outside the gene matches. This CDR3 comprises 14 residues. The CDR3 nucleotides are TGTGCCAGCAGCTTTCAGGGGGGAGGCACTGAAGCTTTCTTT. Translation gives CASSFQGGGTEAFF.

This chain joins TRBV6-4 and TRBJ2-1; maybe TRBD2 (6 bases). The CDR3 is 14 residues long. Per germline, CDR1 MRHNA and CDR2 SNTAGT. V was pared by 4 bases and J by 9 bases, with 16 bases between. CDR3 bases: TGTGCCAGCAGTGTGGGGGAGGAGTGGGGTGAGCAGTTCTTC. Residues: CASSVGEEWGEQFF.

This clonotype was counted ten times or more. This rearrangement joins TRBV5-1 to TRBJ2-2; maybe TRBD2 (5 bases). There are 16 residues in the CDR3. Germline CDR1 is SGHRS and CDR2 is YFSETQ. The ends were cut back, 0 bases at V and 9 bases at J, with 18 bases in the middle. CDR3 sequence (DNA): TGCGCCAGCAGCTTGGGGACTTTTATCGTGGAGCGGGAGCTGTTTTTT. Protein product: CASSLGTFIVERELFF.

The sample holds many counts of this clonotype. The gene calls are TRBV14 and TRBJ2-5; D unresolved. Germline CDR1 reads SGHDN; CDR2 reads FVKESK. V lost 1 base and J lost 5, with 11 bases in between. This CDR3 comprises 14 residues. CDR3 sequence reads: CASSQGGIGETQYF. The DNA of the CDR3 is TGTGCCAGCAGCCAAGGAGGAATCGGGGAGACCCAGTACTTC.

This clonotype was picked up many times. The chain couples TRBV7-9 to TRBJ2-2; 8 nucleotides match TRBD2. Germline V gene data show CDR1 as SEHNR and CDR2 as FQNEAQ (reference sequence). The length of the CDR3 is 15 residues. Trimming at V came to 2 bases and at J to 7 bases, leaving 6 bases not matched to a gene. The CDR3 reads CASSLPAGVLGELFF. CDR3 DNA: TGTGCCAGCAGCTTACCAGCGGGAGTACTCGGGGAGCTGTTTTTT. The complete variable domain, with remaining parts taken from reference TRBV7-9 and TRBJ2-2, reads DTGVSQNPRHKITKRGQNVTFRCDPISEHNRLYWYRQTLGQGPEFLTYFQNEAQLEKSRLLSDRFSAERPKGSFSTLEIQRTEQGDSAMYLCASSLPAGVLGELFFGEGSRLTVL.